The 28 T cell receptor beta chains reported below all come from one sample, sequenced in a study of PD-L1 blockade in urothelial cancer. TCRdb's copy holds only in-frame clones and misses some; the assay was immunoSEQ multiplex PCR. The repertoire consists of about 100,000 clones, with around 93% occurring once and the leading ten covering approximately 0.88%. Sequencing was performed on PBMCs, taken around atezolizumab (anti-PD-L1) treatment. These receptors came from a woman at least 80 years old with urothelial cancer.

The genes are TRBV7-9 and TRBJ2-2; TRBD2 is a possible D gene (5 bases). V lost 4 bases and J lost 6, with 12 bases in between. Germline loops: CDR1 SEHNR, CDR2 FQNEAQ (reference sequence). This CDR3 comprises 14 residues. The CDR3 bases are TGTGCCAGCAGCTCCGGGGTCGGTTCCGGGGAGCTGTTTTTT. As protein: CASSSGVGSGELFF.

Written as DNA, the CDR3 is TGTGCCACCAGCAGAGGCCTCCGGGGGGTACTGGGCTCCTACGAGCAGTACTTC. Residues: CATSRGLRGVLGSYEQYF. V is TRBV15 and J is TRBJ2-7; TRBD2 aligns across 7 bases. J lost 0 bases, V lost 1 base, and 12 bases had no gene match. CDR1 and CDR2 from the germline V gene are LNHNV and YYDKDF (reference sequence). This CDR3 region has 18 residues.

The CDR3 nucleotides are TGCGCCAGCAGCTTAGAACTCCGGACAGGGGGCTCGAGCACTGAAGCTTTCTTT. Protein sequence: CASSLELRTGGSSTEAFF. The chain carries TRBV5-1 and TRBJ1-1, with 11 bases fitting TRBD1. The germline V gene has CDR1 SGHRS and CDR2 YFSETQ. The CDR3 totals 18 residues. The junction had 13 bases not matched to a gene; V was cut back by 2 bases and J by 4 bases.

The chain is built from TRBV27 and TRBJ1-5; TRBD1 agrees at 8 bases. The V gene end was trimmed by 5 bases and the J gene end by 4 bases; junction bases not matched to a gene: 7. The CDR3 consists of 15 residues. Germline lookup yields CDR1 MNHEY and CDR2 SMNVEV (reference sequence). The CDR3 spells CASSLTRDRNQPQHF. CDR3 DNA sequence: TGTGCCAGCAGTCTGACCCGGGACAGGAATCAGCCCCAGCATTTT.

CDR3 DNA: TGTGCCGAACAGGGGGCAAATCAGCCCCAGCATTTT. It yields the protein CAEQGANQPQHF. The rearrangement uses TRBV6-1 and TRBJ1-5; 9 bases fit TRBD1. The CDR3 totals 12 residues. V was clipped by 11 bases and J by 4 bases; unmatched bases: 3. Looked up from germline, CDR1 is MNHNS and CDR2 is SASEGT.

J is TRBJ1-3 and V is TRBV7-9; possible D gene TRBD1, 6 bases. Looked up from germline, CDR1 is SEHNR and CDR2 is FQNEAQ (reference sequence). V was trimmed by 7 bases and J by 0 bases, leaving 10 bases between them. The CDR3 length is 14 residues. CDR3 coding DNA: TGTGCCAGCATTCGGGACACCTCTGGAAACACCATATATTTT. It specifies CASIRDTSGNTIYF.

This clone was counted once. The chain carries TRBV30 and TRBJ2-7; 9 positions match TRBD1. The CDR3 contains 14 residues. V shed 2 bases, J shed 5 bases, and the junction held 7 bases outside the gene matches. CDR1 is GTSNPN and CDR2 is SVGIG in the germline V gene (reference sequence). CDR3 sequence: CAWSRETGGHEQYF. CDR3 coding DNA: TGTGCCTGGAGTAGGGAGACAGGGGGACACGAGCAGTACTTC.

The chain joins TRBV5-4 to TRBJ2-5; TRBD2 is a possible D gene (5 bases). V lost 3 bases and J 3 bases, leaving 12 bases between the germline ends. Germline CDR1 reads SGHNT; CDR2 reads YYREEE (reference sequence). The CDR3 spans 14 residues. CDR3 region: CASSYVGEEETQYF. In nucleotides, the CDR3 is TGTGCCAGCAGCTATGTCGGGGAAGAAGAGACCCAGTACTTC.

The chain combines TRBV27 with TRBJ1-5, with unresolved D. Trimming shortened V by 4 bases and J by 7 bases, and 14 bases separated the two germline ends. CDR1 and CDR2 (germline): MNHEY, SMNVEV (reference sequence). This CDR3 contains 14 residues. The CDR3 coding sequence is TGTGCCAGCAGTTGGCTTCCCTCAGGCCAGCCCCAGCATTTT. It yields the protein CASSWLPSGQPQHF.

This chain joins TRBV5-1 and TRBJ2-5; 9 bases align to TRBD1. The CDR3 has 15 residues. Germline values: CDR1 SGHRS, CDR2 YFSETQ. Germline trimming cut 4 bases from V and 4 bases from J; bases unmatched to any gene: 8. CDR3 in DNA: TGCGCCAGCAGCACCCACAGGGGGCTGTTAGAGACCCAGTACTTC. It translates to CASSTHRGLLETQYF.

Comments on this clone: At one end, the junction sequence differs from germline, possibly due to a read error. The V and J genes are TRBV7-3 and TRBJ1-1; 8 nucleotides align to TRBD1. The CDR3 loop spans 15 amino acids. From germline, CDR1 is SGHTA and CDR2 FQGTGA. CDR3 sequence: CASSLTTGVNTEAFF. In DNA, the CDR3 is TGTGCCAGCAGCCTAACGACAGGGGTGAACACTGAAGCTTTCTTT.

The CDR3: CAISPPNAGGETQYF. As DNA, the CDR3 is TGTGCCATCAGCCCCCCTAACGCCGGGGGAGAGACCCAGTACTTC. The rearrangement links TRBV10-3 to TRBJ2-5, with D perhaps matching TRBD2 (6 bases). Germline assignment: CDR1 ENHRY and CDR2 SYGVKD. Trimming shortened V by 6 bases and J by 4 bases, and 18 bases separated the two germline ends. This CDR3 is built from 15 residues.

The CDR3 coding sequence is TGCAGCGTCGCCAGCGGGACGAACACCGGGGAGCTGTTTTTT. This encodes CSVASGTNTGELFF. The V and J genes are TRBV29-1 and TRBJ2-2; 7 bases map to TRBD2. Per germline, CDR1 SQVTM and CDR2 ANQGSEA. CDR3 size: 14 residues. With V trimmed by 6 bases and J by 0 bases, 4 bases remained unmatched.

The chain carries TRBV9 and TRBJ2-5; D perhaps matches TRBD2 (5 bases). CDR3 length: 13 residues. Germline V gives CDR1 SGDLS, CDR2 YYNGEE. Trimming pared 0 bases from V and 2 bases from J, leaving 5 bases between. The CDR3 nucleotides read TGTGCCAGCAGCGTAGGACTACAAGAGACCCAGTACTTC. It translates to CASSVGLQETQYF.

As DNA, the CDR3 is TGTGCCAGCAGTTTAAATGGACTAGCGGTCTACGAGCAGTACTTC. Translated, it gives CASSLNGLAVYEQYF. The J gene is TRBJ2-7, the V gene TRBV27; 10 bases match TRBD2. The germline V gene has CDR1 MNHEY and CDR2 SMNVEV (reference sequence). This CDR3 contains 15 residues. V lost 2 bases and J lost 3; bases outside the gene matches: 4.

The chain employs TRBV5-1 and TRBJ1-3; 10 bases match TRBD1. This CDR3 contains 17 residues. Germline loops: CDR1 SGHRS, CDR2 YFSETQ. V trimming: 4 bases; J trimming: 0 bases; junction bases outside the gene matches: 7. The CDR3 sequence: CASSPRTGGTSGNTIYF. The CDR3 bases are TGCGCCAGCAGCCCGAGGACAGGGGGAACCTCTGGAAACACCATATATTTT.

The CDR3 DNA reads as TGTGCCAGCATTACAGGGAATAGGAACACTGAAGCTTTCTTT. Protein sequence: CASITGNRNTEAFF. This chain links TRBV28 with TRBJ1-1, with D tentatively TRBD1 (6 bases). This CDR3 is built from 14 residues. Trimming stripped 7 bases from V and 1 base from J, with 13 bases between. Germline-derived CDR1 and CDR2 are MDHEN and SYDVKM. Using reference TRBV28 and TRBJ1-1 for the parts outside the CDR3, the full variable domain is DVKVTQSSRYLVKRTGEKVFLECVQDMDHENMFWYRQDPGLGLRLIYFSYDVKMKEKGDIPEGYSVSREKKERFSLILESASTNQTSMYLCASITGNRNTEAFFGQGTRLTVV.

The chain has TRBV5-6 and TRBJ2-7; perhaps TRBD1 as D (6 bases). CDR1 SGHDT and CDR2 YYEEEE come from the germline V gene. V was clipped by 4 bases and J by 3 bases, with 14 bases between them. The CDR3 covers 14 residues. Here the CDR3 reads CASSQRTAFYEQYF. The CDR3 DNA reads TGTGCCAGCAGCCAACGGACAGCTTTCTACGAGCAGTACTTC.

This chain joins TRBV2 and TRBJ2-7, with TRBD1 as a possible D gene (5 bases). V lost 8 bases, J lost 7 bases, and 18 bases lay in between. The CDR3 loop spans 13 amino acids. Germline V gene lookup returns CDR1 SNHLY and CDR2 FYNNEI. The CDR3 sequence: CASVGQGFREQYF. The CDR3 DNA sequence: TGTGCCAGCGTGGGCCAGGGTTTCCGGGAGCAGTACTTC.

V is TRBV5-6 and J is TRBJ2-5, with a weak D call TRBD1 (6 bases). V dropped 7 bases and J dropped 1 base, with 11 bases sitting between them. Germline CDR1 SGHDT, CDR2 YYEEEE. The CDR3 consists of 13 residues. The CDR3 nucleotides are TGTGCCAGCTGTCCCAGGGGCCAAGAGACCCAGTACTTC. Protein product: CASCPRGQETQYF.

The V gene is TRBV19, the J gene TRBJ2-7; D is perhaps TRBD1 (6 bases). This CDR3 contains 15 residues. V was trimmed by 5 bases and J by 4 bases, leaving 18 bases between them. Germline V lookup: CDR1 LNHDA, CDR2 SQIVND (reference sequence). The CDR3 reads CASSASWTATYEQYF. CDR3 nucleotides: TGTGCCAGTAGTGCCTCCTGGACAGCCACTTACGAGCAGTACTTC.

CDR3 DNA: TGCGCCAGCAGCCAAAGGACAGGAGTGTACAATGAGCAGTTCTTC. It codes for CASSQRTGVYNEQFF. The V and J genes are TRBV4-1 and TRBJ2-1; 7 nucleotides align to TRBD1. The CDR3 is 15 residues long. CDR1 is MGHRA, CDR2 YSYEKL, per germline. V dropped 2 bases and J dropped 4; count of bases not matched to a gene: 5.

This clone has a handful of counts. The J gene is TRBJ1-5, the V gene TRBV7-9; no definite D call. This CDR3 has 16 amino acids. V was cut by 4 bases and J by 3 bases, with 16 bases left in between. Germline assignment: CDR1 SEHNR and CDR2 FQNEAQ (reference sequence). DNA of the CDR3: TGTGCCAGCAGCTACGCCTTAGCCGAGAACAATCAGCCCCAGCATTTT. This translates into CASSYALAENNQPQHF.

The CDR3 DNA reads as TGTGCCAGCTCATCGAGACCTCGCGCGGGGAGCTACACCTTC. This codes for CASSSRPRAGSYTF. This chain connects TRBV18 to TRBJ1-2; D is unclear. The CDR3 has 14 residues. Trimming pared 5 bases from V and 9 bases from J, leaving 19 bases between. The germline V gene encodes CDR1 KGHSH and CDR2 LQKENI.

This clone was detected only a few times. The CDR3 nucleotides read TGCGCCAGCAGCTTGGGGACTAGCGGGAGGGTCAATGAGCAGTTCTTC. It specifies CASSLGTSGRVNEQFF. This sequence joins TRBV5-1 and TRBJ2-1, with 15 nucleotides matching TRBD2. Trimming cost V 0 bases and J 6 bases; bases outside gene matches: 1. Germline CDR1 SGHRS, CDR2 YFSETQ. The CDR3 contains 16 residues.

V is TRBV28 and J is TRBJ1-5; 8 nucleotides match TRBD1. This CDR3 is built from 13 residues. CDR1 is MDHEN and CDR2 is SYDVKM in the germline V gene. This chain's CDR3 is CASALTGVQPQHF. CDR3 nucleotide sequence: TGTGCTAGTGCTCTGACAGGGGTTCAGCCCCAGCATTTT.

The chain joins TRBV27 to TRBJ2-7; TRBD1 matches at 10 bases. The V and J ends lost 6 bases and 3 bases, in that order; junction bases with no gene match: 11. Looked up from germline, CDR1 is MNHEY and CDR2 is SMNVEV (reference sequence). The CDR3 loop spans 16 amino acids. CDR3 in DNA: TGTGCCAGCAGCGTCCTAAGGGACAGGGGACACTACGAGCAGTACTTC. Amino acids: CASSVLRDRGHYEQYF.

This CDR3 is CASSLTGGSYEQYF. CDR3 nucleotide sequence: TGTGCCAGCAGCCTAACGGGAGGGTCCTACGAGCAGTACTTC. The rearrangement uses TRBV7-9 and TRBJ2-7, with TRBD2 identical over 8 bases. This CDR3 is built from 14 residues. V dropped 5 bases and J dropped 1; count of bases not matched to a gene: 4. Germline assignment: CDR1 SEHNR and CDR2 FQNEAQ (reference sequence).